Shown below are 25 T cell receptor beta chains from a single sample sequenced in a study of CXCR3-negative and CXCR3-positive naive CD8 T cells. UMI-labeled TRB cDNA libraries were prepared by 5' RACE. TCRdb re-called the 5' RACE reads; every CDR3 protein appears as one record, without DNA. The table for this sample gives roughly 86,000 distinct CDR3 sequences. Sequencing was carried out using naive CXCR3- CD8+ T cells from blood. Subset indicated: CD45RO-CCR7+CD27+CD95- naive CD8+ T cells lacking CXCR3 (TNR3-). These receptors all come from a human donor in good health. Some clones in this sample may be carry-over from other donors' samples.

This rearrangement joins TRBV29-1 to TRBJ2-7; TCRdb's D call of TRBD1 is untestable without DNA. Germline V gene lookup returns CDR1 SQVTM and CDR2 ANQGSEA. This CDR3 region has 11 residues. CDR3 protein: CSAGDNYEQYF.

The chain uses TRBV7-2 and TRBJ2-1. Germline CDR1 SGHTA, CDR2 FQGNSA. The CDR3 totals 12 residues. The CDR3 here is CASSQLVAEQFF.

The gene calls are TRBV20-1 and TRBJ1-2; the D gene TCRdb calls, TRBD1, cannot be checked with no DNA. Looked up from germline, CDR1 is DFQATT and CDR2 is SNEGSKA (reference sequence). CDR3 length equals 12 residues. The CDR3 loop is CGRDRGFKGYTF.

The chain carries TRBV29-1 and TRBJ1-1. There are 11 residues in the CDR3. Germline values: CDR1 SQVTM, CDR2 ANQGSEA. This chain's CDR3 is CSVGAYTEAFF.

Here the CDR3 reads CASNLGSEAFF. The chain joins TRBV19 to TRBJ1-1. CDR1 LNHDA and CDR2 SQIVND come from the germline V gene (reference sequence). CDR3 length: 11 residues. Full variable domain (missing parts from reference TRBV19 and TRBJ1-1): DGGITQSPKYLFRKEGQNVTLSCEQNLNHDAMYWYRQDPGQGLRLIYYSQIVNDFQKGDIAEGYSVSREKKESFPLTVTSAQKNPTAFYLCASNLGSEAFFGQGTRLTVV.

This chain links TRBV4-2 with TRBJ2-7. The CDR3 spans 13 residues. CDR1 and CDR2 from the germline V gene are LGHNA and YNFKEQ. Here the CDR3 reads CASSQEIGVEQYF.

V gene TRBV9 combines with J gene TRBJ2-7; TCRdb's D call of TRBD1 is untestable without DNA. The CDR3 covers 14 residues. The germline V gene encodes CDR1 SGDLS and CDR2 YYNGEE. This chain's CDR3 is CASSAGDPPVEQYF. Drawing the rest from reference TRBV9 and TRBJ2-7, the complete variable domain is DSGVTQTPKHLITATGQRVTLRCSPRSGDLSVYWYQQSLDQGLQFLIQYYNGEERAKGNILERFSAQQFPDLHSELNLSSLELGDSALYFCASSAGDPPVEQYFGPGTRLTVT.

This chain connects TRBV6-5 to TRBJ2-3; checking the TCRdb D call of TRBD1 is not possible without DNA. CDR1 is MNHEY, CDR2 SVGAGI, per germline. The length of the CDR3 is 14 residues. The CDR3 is CASIDWGVTDTQYF.

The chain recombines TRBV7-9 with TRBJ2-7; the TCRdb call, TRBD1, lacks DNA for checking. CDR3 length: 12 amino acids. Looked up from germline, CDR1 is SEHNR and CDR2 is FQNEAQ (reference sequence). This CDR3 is CASSLAGREQYF.

CDR3 protein: CATSITKADYNEQFF. The chain employs TRBV15 and TRBJ2-1. Germline CDR1 reads LNHNV; CDR2 reads YYDKDF (reference sequence). CDR3 size: 15 residues.

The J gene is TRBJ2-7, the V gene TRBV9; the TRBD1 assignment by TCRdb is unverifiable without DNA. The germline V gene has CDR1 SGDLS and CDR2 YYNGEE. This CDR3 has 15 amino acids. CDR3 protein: CASSAGGREGYEQYF.

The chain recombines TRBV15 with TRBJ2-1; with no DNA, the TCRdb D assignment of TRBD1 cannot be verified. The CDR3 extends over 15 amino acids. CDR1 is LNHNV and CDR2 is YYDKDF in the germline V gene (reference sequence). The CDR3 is CATSRTRDPQDEQFF.

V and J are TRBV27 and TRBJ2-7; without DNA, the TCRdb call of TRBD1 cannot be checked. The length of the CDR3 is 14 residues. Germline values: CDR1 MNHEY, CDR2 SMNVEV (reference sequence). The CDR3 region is CASSDLDRGYEQYF.

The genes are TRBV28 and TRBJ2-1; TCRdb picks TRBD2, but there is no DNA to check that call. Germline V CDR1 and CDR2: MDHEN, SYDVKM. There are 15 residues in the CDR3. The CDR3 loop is CASSFPREVYNEQFF.

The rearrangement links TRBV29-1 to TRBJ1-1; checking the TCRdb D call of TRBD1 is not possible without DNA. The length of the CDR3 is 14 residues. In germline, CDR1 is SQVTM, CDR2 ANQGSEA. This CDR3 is CSVRQVLMNTEAFF. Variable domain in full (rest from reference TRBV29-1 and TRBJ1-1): SAVISQKPSRDICQRGTSLTIQCQVDSQVTMMFWYRQQPGQSLTLIATANQGSEATYESGFVIDKFPISRPNLTFSTLTVSNMSPEDSSIYLCSVRQVLMNTEAFFGQGTRLTVV.

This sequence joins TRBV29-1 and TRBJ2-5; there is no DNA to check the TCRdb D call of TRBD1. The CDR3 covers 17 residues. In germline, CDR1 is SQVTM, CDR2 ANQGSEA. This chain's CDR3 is CSVVPLSDTGKQETQYF.

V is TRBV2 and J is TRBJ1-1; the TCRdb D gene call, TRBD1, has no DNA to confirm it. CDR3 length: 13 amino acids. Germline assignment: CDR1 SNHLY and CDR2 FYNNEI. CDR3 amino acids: CASARAGITEAFF.

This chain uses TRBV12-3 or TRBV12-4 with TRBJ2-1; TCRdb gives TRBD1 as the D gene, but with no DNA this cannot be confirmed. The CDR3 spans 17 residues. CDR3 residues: CASSLPSGTKGDNEQFF.

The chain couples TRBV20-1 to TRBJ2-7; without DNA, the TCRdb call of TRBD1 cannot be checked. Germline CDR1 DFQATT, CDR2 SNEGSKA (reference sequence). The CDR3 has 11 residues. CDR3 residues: CSATGGYEQYF.

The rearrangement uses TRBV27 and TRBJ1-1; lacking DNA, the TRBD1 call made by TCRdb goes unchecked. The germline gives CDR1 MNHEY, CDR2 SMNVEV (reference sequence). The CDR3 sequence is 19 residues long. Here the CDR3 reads CASSFPPPGQGALNTEAFF.

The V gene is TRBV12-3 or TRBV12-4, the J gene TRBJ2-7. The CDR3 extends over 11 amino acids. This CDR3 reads CASKHGHEQYF.

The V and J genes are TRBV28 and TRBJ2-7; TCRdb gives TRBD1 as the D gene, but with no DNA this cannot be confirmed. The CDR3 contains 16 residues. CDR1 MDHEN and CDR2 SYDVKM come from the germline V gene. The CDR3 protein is CASSLRPDRGRGEQYF.

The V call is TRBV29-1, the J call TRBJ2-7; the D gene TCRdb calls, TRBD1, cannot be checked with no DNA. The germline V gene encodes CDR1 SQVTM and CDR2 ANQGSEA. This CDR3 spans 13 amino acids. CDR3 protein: CSVRTGDSHEQYF.

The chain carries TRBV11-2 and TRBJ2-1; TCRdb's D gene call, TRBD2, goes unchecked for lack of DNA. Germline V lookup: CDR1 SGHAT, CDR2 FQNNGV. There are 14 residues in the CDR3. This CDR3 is CASSTAGGGVEQFF.

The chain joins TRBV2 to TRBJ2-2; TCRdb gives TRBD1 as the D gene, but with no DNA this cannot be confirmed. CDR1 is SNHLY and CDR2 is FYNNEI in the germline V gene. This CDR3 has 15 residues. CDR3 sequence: CASCNGQSNTGELFF.